A selection of T cell receptor beta chains follows, all from one sample in a study of stem cell transplantation in POMP-related autoinflammatory disease. TCRdb keeps only in-frame clones here, not all; method: immunoSEQ multiplex PCR. Altogether around 10,000 clones are present, 70% to 90% being singletons, with the ten largest covering around 55%. This specimen was CD8+ T cells from PBMCs, taken before stem cell transplantation. These receptors were taken from a human donor with POMP-related autoinflammation and immune dysregulation (PRAID). CDR3s include the opening cysteine and the closing phenylalanine or tryptophan. The D gene is left open where the match is weak. Not every row has a clone size; where given, it reads once, few, many or a size class.

len	d_gene	v_gene	j_gene	abundance	CDR3aa	CDR3nt
15	.	TRBV6-5	TRBJ1-4	.	CASSYGVESNEKLFF	TGTGCCAGCAGTTACGGGGTGGAAAGCAATGAAAAACTGTTTTTT
17	TRBD2	TRBV4-2	TRBJ2-3	.	CASSQDQAGGPLGTQYF	TGTGCCAGCAGCCAAGATCAAGCGGGGGGCCCCCTGGGGACGCAGTATTTT
15	TRBD2	TRBV30	TRBJ2-5	.	CASESSGDPPETQYF	TGTGCCTCCGAGTCTAGCGGGGACCCACCAGAGACCCAGTACTTC
13	.	TRBV5-8	TRBJ2-7	few	CASSLVRVLEQYF	TGTGCCAGCAGCTTGGTCCGGGTTCTCGAGCAGTACTTC
18	.	TRBV2	TRBJ2-1	.	CASSTPDPGLLPRNEQFF	TGTGCCAGCAGTACCCCTGACCCGGGCCTCCTTCCAAGAAATGAGCAGTTCTTC
12	.	TRBV30	TRBJ2-5	few	CAWSLIQETQYF	TGTGCCTGGAGCCTGATCCAAGAGACCCAGTACTTC
14	.	TRBV28	TRBJ1-4	.	CASSLSGEQEKLFF	TGTGCCAGCAGTTTGTCAGGGGAGCAGGAAAAACTGTTTTTT
11	TRBD1	TRBV19	TRBJ2-7	.	CATDRAGEQYF	TGTGCCACCGACAGGGCCGGCGAGCAGTACTTC
20	TRBD2	TRBV7-6	TRBJ2-3	.	CASSLSLYSGGRKAKDTQYF	TGTGCCAGCAGCTTAAGTTTGTATAGCGGGGGGCGGAAGGCGAAAGATACGCAGTATTTT
16	TRBD1	TRBV13	TRBJ2-1	.	CASSPGQGESYNEQFF	TGTGCCAGCAGCCCAGGACAGGGGGAATCCTACAATGAGCAGTTCTTC
15	.	TRBV27	TRBJ1-2	.	CASSLTRTPSGGYTF	TGTGCCAGCAGCCTCACAAGAACCCCGTCCGGTGGCTACACCTTC
15	.	TRBV4-1	TRBJ1-2	.	CASSQNVASSLGYTF	TGCGCCAGCAGCCAGAATGTGGCCTCATCCCTTGGCTACACCTTC
15	.	TRBV10-3	TRBJ1-2	.	CAINLGGQGEYGYTF	TGTGCCATAAATCTGGGGGGACAAGGAGAGTATGGCTACACCTTC
14	.	TRBV7-9	TRBJ1-1	.	CASGAAWGKAEAFF	TGTGCCAGCGGAGCCGCCTGGGGGAAGGCTGAAGCTTTCTTT
14	.	TRBV19	TRBJ2-1	.	CASSNRDLAREQFF	TGTGCCAGTAGTAACCGGGACCTCGCACGTGAGCAGTTCTTC
15	TRBD2	TRBV15	TRBJ2-3	.	CATSTRTSITDTQYF	TGTGCCACCAGCACTAGGACTAGCATCACAGATACGCAGTATTTT
16	.	TRBV9	TRBJ1-1	.	CASSVGTRTANTEAFF	TGTGCCAGCAGCGTAGGGACCCGGACAGCGAACACTGAAGCTTTCTTT
15	.	TRBV7-2	TRBJ2-7	.	CASSLVPTLDYEQYF	TGTGCCAGCAGCTTAGTACCCACGCTAGACTACGAGCAGTACTTC
14	.	TRBV27	TRBJ1-2	.	CASSLSPGIYGYTF	TGTGCCAGCAGTTTATCCCCAGGGATCTATGGCTACACCTTC
19	TRBD2	TRBV13	TRBJ2-3	.	CASSPGTSLGGRSTDTQYF	TGTGCCAGCAGCCCAGGGACTAGCCTTGGTGGTCGTAGCACAGATACGCAGTATTTT
10	.	TRBV7-9	TRBJ1-1	.	CASSSGEAFF	TGTGCCAGCAGCTCGGGGGAAGCTTTCTTT
14	TRBD2	TRBV4-1	TRBJ2-3	.	CASSLGLAADTQYF	TGCGCCAGCAGCCTAGGACTAGCGGCAGATACGCAGTATTTT
14	TRBD1	TRBV9	TRBJ1-2	.	CASSATGQSNGYTF	TGTGCCAGCAGCGCAACGGGACAGTCGAATGGCTACACCTTC
15	.	TRBV19	TRBJ2-1	.	CASSLITSSYNEQFF	TGTGCCAGTAGTCTGATAACCTCATCCTACAATGAGCAGTTCTTC
11	.	TRBV6-5	TRBJ2-7	.	CASSSVGEQYF	TGTGCCAGCAGCTCAGTCGGCGAGCAGTACTTC
14	.	TRBV11-2	TRBJ2-7	.	CASSPAGNSYEQYF	TGTGCCAGCAGCCCCGCGGGAAACTCCTACGAGCAGTACTTC
14	TRBD1	TRBV29-1	TRBJ2-5	.	CSVEARGPVETQYF	TGCAGCGTTGAGGCCAGGGGGCCTGTGGAGACCCAGTACTTC
15	TRBD1	TRBV11-2	TRBJ1-2	.	CASSYTGGSRDGYTF	TGTGCCAGCAGCTATACAGGGGGCAGTAGGGATGGCTACACCTTC
15	.	TRBV28	TRBJ1-4	.	CASSRTTAGNEKLFF	TGTGCCAGCAGCCGCACGACAGCTGGAAATGAAAAACTGTTTTTT
14	.	TRBV15	TRBJ1-6	.	CATSRVGRESPLHF	TGTGCCACCAGCAGAGTGGGACGGGAATCACCCCTCCACTTT
12	.	TRBV5-8	TRBJ1-1	.	CASSLPGTEAFF	TGTGCCAGCAGCTTGCCAGGGACTGAAGCTTTCTTT
18	.	TRBV21-1	TRBJ1-2	.	CASSKGGGNRQGNYGYTF	TGTGCCAGCAGCAAAGGAGGGGGTAACCGACAGGGGAACTATGGCTACACCTTC
12	.	TRBV30	TRBJ2-1	.	CAWSPGASEQFF	TGTGCCTGGAGTCCAGGAGCTAGTGAGCAGTTCTTC
13	.	TRBV25-1	TRBJ1-1	.	CASGWSSNTEAFF	TGTGCCAGCGGTTGGTCCAGTAACACTGAAGCTTTCTTT
15	.	TRBV28	TRBJ1-1	.	CASSFSGELNTEAFF	TGTGCCAGCAGTTTTAGTGGGGAACTTAACACTGAAGCTTTCTTT
17	.	TRBV7-9	TRBJ2-1	.	CASSPQSLGATYNEQFF	TGTGCCAGCAGCCCTCAGTCCCTCGGGGCCACCTACAATGAGCAGTTCTTC